These 4 T cell receptor beta chains share one sample of origin, sequenced in a study of cytomegalovirus exposure and HLA in healthy donors. Vbeta (60) and Jbeta (13) primers were used in the PCR. Sequenced by immunoSEQ multiplex PCR; TCRdb stores in-frame clones only, minus some. The repertoire holds about 120,000 clones, with roughly 80% as singletons. The sequencing input was PBMCs. These receptors originate from a female donor in good health and CMV-seronegative.

Comment on this clone: This sample also contains other DNA sequences that code for the same CDR3. V gene TRBV7-9 combines with J gene TRBJ1-2, with 7 bases that match TRBD1. The J segment lost 7 bases and the V segment lost 6 bases, leaving 5 bases of the junction unmatched. This CDR3 comprises 12 residues. Germline CDR1 and CDR2: SEHNR and FQNEAQ (reference sequence). The CDR3 DNA reads as TGTGCCAGCAGTACCGGGACAGTTGGCTACACCTTC. Residues: CASSTGTVGYTF.

This clone has a single count. The chain uses TRBV7-9 and TRBJ2-2, with D possibly matching TRBD1 (6 bases). Germline V gives CDR1 SEHNR, CDR2 FQNEAQ (reference sequence). The CDR3 is 14 amino acids. The ends were cut back, 3 bases at V and 3 bases at J, with 8 bases in the middle. CDR3 nucleotides: TGTGCCAGCAGCTTGACAGGCTACACCGGGGAGCTGTTTTTT. It yields the protein CASSLTGYTGELFF.

The chain employs TRBV27 and TRBJ1-1; maybe TRBD1 (6 bases). The CDR3 spans 14 residues. Trimming removed 5 bases at V and 6 bases at J, with 16 bases between. The V gene's germline CDR1 is MNHEY and CDR2 SMNVEV (reference sequence). CDR3 DNA: TGTGCCAGCAGTCCAGGGACACGCCTGGCTGAAGCTTTCTTT. It is translated as CASSPGTRLAEAFF.

This clone was counted only a few times. The chain is built from TRBV2 and TRBJ1-5, with D possibly matching TRBD1 (6 bases). CDR1 and CDR2 (germline): SNHLY, FYNNEI. The CDR3 sequence is 14 residues long. V was clipped by 4 bases and J by 0 bases, with 7 bases between them. CDR3 region: CASSAGVSNQPQHF. The CDR3 nucleotides read TGTGCCAGCAGTGCAGGGGTTAGCAATCAGCCCCAGCATTTT.